The text below deals with one TCR beta chain. The data were taken from a study of molecular identifiers for immune sequencing clone quantification. Via MiXCR, TCRdb re-called the PCR reads, giving one row per CDR3 protein. The sample contains about 510,000 distinct CDR3 sequences, less than 30% of which appear only once. The germline V and J ends were trimmed by 1 base and 0 bases, with 16 bases remaining between them. The CDR3 covers 18 residues. Germline V gene lookup returns CDR1 LGHDT and CDR2 YNNKEL (reference sequence). J is TRBJ2-4 and V is TRBV3-1; the D is unclear. The source of this sequence is a human donor in good health. Some libraries in this study had Jurkat cell RNA spiked in. Sequencing was carried out using naive CD8+ T cells from blood, with Jurkat cell RNA spiked in. Subset noted: FACS-sorted CD8+CD4-CCR7+CD45RA+ naive T cells. CDR3 DNA sequence: TGTGCCAGCAGCCAAGGAGCTAATCCAACAATAGCCAAAAACATTCAGTACTTC. This translates into CASSQGANPTIAKNIQYF.